These 8 T cell receptor beta chains came from one sample sequenced in a study of regulatory T cells in long-lasting Graves disease. Sample time point: newly diagnosed GD, antithyroid drugs for less than 3 months. From RNA extracted from PBMCs, the TCR library was made. Researchers made TCR beta libraries by using iRepertoire HTBI primers and running Arm-PCR on CDR3 regions. TCRdb reanalysed the multiplex PCR reads using MiXCR and keeps one entry per CDR3 protein. The sample yields about 430,000 distinct CDR3 sequences, about 15% seen once. In addition, the sample was reused for a study of T cells in Graves' hyperthyroidism and ophthalmopathy.

Specimen: peripheral blood mononuclear cells (PBMCs), collected at new diagnosis, from a patient treated with antithyroid drugs. These receptors were taken from a woman aged 40 to 50 with Graves disease.

The sample holds many counts of this clonotype. The V gene is TRBV12-3 or TRBV12-4, the J gene TRBJ1-4; D is unclear. This CDR3 region has 13 residues. Trimming stripped 7 bases from V and 8 bases from J, with 14 bases between. The CDR3: CASTLGQTEKLFF. The DNA of the CDR3 is TGTGCCAGCACCTTAGGGCAGACGGAAAAACTGTTTTTT.

The rearrangement joins TRBV24-1 to TRBJ2-1; 10 bases line up with TRBD2. This CDR3 has 17 amino acids. Germline V gene data show CDR1 as KGHDR and CDR2 as SFDVKD. The V and J ends lost 1 base and 9 bases, in that order; junction bases with no gene match: 11. CDR3 sequence reads: CATSDFRAGGVGTEQFF. CDR3 DNA: TGTGCCACCAGTGATTTTAGAGCGGGAGGGGTGGGGACTGAGCAGTTCTTC.

The rearrangement uses TRBV4-1 and TRBJ2-1, with TRBD2 identical over 9 bases. The junction had 14 bases not matched to a gene; V was cut back by 5 bases and J by 6 bases. Germline V lookup: CDR1 MGHRA, CDR2 YSYEKL. This CDR3 spans 17 amino acids. CDR3 in amino acids: CASSFEYSGSGANEQFF. In DNA form, the CDR3 reads TGCGCCAGCAGCTTCGAATATAGCGGGAGTGGGGCCAATGAGCAGTTCTTC.

In its sample, this clonotype was seen many times. The V and J genes are TRBV5-5 and TRBJ2-5; unclear D gene. CDR3 length: 14 residues. V was pared by 4 bases and J by 4 bases, with 14 bases between. Germline CDR1 and CDR2: SGHKS and YYEKEE (reference sequence). CDR3 sequence: CASSPNQIGETQYF. CDR3 DNA sequence: TGTGCCAGCAGCCCCAATCAGATCGGAGAGACCCAGTACTTC.

This clonotype came up many times. The gene calls are TRBV19 and TRBJ2-5; TRBD1 matches 10 bases. This CDR3 has 15 amino acids. The junction had 3 bases not matched to a gene; V was cut back by 1 base and J by 4 bases. Per germline, CDR1 LNHDA and CDR2 SQIVND (reference sequence). CDR3 amino acids: CASSIVGTGAETQYF. In DNA form, the CDR3 reads TGTGCCAGTAGTATAGTAGGGACAGGGGCAGAGACCCAGTACTTC. Full variable domain (rest looked up from reference TRBV19 and TRBJ2-5): DGGITQSPKYLFRKEGQNVTLSCEQNLNHDAMYWYRQDPGQGLRLIYYSQIVNDFQKGDIAEGYSVSREKKESFPLTVTSAQKNPTAFYLCASSIVGTGAETQYFGPGTRLLVL.

This chain uses TRBV28 with TRBJ1-3; the D is unclear. V was pared by 2 bases and J by 4 bases, with 12 bases between. The CDR3 has 15 amino acids. Germline CDR1 reads MDHEN; CDR2 reads SYDVKM. In DNA form, the CDR3 reads TGTGCCAGCAGTTTACGGGGTTGGAGGGGAAACACCATATATTTT. Translation: CASSLRGWRGNTIYF.

This clonotype showed up just a few times. The chain has TRBV3-1 and TRBJ1-1, with D perhaps TRBD1 (5 bases). Germline V CDR1 and CDR2: LGHDT, YNNKEL (reference sequence). The CDR3 covers 13 residues. V lost 7 bases and J 4 bases, leaving 13 bases between the germline ends. This CDR3 is CASTVRGGTEAFF. CDR3 DNA: TGTGCCAGCACAGTTAGGGGAGGCACTGAAGCTTTCTTT.

The sample holds many counts of this clonotype. The chain carries TRBV6-2 or TRBV6-3 and TRBJ1-1; 7 bases map to TRBD1. Looked up from germline, CDR1 is MNHEY and CDR2 is SVGEGT. V shed 7 bases, J shed 6 bases, and the junction held 8 bases outside the gene matches. This CDR3 contains 13 residues. CDR3 sequence: CASKRGRVAEAFF. CDR3 nucleotide sequence: TGTGCCAGCAAAAGGGGGCGCGTTGCTGAAGCTTTCTTT.